This TCR beta chain was identified during a study of T-cell reconstitution after alpha-beta-depleted transplantation in children. Whole-study results and caveats: In patients about two months after transplant, alpha-beta T cells reportedly arose from several hundred expanded graft clones. At day 60, the high TCRbeta diversity found in some patients originated from recipient T cells and thymic progenitors that had survived. T-cell numbers and diversity, one year after transplant, stemmed largely from T cells that were newly produced.

There are 15 residues in the CDR3. V gave up 3 bases and J gave up 4 bases, with 13 bases separating them. Preparation of the TCRbeta library involved a method that used unique molecular identifiers. A single record per CDR3 protein comes from TCRdb applying MiXCR to the PCR reads. The sample holds 450,000 to 600,000 distinct CDR3 sequences, roughly 10% seen once. Concerning this clonotype: Its antigen is not identified.

The source of this sequence is a child aged 2-15 years with inherited bone marrow failure, due to receive a stem cell transplant. The V gene is TRBV12-3 or TRBV12-4, the J gene TRBJ2-1, with D uncertain. Material: PBMCs, obtained before TCRalphabeta/CD19-depleted stem cell transplant. The CDR3 here is CASSFGYGVYNEQFF. For the CDR3, the DNA is TGTGCCAGCAGTTTCGGTTATGGGGTATACAATGAGCAGTTCTTC.